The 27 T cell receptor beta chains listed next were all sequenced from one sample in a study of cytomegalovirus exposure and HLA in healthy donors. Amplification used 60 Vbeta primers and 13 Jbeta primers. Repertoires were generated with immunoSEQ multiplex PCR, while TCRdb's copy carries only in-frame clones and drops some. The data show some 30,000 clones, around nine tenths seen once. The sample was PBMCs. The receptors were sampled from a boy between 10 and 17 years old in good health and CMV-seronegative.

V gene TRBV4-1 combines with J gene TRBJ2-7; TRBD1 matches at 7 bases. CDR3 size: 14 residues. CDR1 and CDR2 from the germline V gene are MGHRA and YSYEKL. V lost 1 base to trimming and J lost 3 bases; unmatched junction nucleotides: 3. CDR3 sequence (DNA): TGCGCCAGCAGCCAAGGGGACAGTCGCTACGAGCAGTACTTC. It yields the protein CASSQGDSRYEQYF.

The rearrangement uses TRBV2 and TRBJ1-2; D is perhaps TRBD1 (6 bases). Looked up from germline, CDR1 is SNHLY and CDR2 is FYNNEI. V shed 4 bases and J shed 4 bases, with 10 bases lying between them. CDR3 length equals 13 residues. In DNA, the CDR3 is TGTGCCAGCAGTGCAGGGGCGTTCTATGGCTACACCTTC. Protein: CASSAGAFYGYTF.

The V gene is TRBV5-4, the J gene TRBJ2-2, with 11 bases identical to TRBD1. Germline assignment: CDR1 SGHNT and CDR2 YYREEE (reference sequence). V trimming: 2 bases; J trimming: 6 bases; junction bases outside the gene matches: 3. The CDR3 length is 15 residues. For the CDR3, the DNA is TGTGCCAGCAGCTTATCGGGACAGGGGGCCGGGGAGCTGTTTTTT. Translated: CASSLSGQGAGELFF.

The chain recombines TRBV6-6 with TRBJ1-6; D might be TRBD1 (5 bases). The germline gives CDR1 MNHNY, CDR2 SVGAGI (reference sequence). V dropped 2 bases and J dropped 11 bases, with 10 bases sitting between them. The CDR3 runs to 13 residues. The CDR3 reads CASSYESGAPLHF. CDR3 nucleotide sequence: TGTGCCAGCAGTTACGAGTCGGGGGCACCCCTCCACTTT.

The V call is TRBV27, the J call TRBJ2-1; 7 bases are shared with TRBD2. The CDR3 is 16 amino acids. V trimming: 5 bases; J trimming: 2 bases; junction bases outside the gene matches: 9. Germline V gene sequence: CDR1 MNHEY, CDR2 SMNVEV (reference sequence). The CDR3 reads CASSTPRGEAYNEQFF. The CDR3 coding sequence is TGTGCCAGCAGTACCCCCCGGGGGGAAGCCTACAATGAGCAGTTCTTC.

The CDR3 region is CAISDSDSTRLAGVGYEQYF. CDR3 coding DNA: TGTGCCATCAGTGACTCCGACTCTACAAGACTAGCGGGCGTCGGCTACGAGCAGTACTTC. The chain couples TRBV10-3 to TRBJ2-7, with 10 bases matching TRBD2. The CDR3 totals 20 residues. With V trimmed by 3 bases and J by 3 bases, 20 bases remained unmatched. Germline V gene lookup returns CDR1 ENHRY and CDR2 SYGVKD.

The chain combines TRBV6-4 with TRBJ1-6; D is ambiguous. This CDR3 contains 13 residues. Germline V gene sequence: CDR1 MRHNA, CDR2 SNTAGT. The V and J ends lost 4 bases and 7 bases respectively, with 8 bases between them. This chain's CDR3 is CASSVAGNSPLHF. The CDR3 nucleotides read TGTGCCAGCAGTGTCGCCGGGAATTCACCCCTCCACTTT.

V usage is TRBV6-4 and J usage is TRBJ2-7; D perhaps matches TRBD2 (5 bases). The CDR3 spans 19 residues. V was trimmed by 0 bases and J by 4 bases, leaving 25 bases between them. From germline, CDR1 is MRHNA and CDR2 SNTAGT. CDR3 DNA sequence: TGTGCCAGCAGTGACTCGACCTTTCCAGCGGCCGGAGGTGCGTACGAGCAGTACTTC. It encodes CASSDSTFPAAGGAYEQYF.

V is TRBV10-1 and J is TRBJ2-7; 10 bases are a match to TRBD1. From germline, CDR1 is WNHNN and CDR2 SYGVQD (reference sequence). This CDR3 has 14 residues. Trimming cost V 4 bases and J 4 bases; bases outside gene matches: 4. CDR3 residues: CASSAGTGVYEQYF. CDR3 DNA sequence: TGCGCCAGCAGTGCTGGGACAGGGGTTTACGAGCAGTACTTC.

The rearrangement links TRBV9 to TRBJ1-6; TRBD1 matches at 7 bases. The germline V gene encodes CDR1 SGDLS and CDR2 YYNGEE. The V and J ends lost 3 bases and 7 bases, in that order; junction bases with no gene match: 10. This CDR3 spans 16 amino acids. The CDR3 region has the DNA TGTGCCAGCAGCGGCAGCCCAGGGGGTGGGAATTCACCCCTCCACTTT. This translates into CASSGSPGGGNSPLHF.

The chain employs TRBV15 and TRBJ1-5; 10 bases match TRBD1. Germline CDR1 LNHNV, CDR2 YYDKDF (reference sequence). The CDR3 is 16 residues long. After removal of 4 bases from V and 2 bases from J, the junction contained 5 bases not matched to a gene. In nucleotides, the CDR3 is TGTGCCACCAGCACCAGACAGGGGGCGGGCAATCAGCCCCAGCATTTT. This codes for CATSTRQGAGNQPQHF.

The DNA of the CDR3 is TGTGCCAGCAGCGTAGCGAGGGGGCCTGAGACCCAGTACTTC. Its protein is CASSVARGPETQYF. The genes are TRBV9 and TRBJ2-5, with TRBD1 matching over 7 bases. There are 14 residues in the CDR3. J gave up 5 bases and V 0 bases, and 4 bases lay outside the gene matches. Germline V gene sequence: CDR1 SGDLS, CDR2 YYNGEE.

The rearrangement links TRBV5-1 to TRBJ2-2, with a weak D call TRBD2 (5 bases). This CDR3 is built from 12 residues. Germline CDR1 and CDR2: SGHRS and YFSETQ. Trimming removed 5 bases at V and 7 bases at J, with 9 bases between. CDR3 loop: CASRSGNGELFF. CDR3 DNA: TGCGCCAGCAGATCGGGGAACGGGGAGCTGTTTTTT.

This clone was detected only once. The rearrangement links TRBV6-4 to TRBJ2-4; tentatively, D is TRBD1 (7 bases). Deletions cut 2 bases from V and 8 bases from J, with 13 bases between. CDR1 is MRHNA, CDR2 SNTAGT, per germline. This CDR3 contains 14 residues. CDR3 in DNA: TGTGCCAGCAGTGACGGGCAGGGGGGTGACATTCAGTACTTC. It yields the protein CASSDGQGGDIQYF.

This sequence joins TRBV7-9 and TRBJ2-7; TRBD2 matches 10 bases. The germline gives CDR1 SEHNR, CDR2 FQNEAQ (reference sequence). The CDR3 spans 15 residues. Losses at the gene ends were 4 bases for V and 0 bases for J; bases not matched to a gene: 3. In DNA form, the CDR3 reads TGTGCCAGCAGCTGGACTAGCGGTTTCTCCTACGAGCAGTACTTC. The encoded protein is CASSWTSGFSYEQYF.

DNA of the CDR3: TGTGCCAGCAGCGCCAGGGTGGAGAACACTGAAGCTTTCTTT. Translating it yields CASSARVENTEAFF. The chain is built from TRBV7-9 and TRBJ1-1; possible D gene TRBD1, 5 bases. Germline V gene lookup returns CDR1 SEHNR and CDR2 FQNEAQ (reference sequence). V was clipped by 5 bases and J by 1 base, with 11 bases between them. The CDR3 length is 14 residues.

The CDR3 DNA is TGTGCCAGCAGCTTGAGGGGACACTCTACTTCCTATGGCTACACCTTC. Amino acid sequence: CASSLRGHSTSYGYTF. V gene TRBV5-6 combines with J gene TRBJ1-2; maybe TRBD1 (6 bases). V was cut by 1 base and J by 4 bases, with 17 bases left in between. The CDR3 sequence is 16 residues long. Germline CDR1 and CDR2: SGHDT and YYEEEE.

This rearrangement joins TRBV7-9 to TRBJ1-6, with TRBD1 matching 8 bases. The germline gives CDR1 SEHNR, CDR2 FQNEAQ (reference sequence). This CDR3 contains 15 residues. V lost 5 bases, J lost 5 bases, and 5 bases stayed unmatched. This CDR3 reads CASSDRGSDNSPLHF. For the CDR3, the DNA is TGTGCCAGCAGCGACAGGGGCAGCGATAATTCACCCCTCCACTTT.

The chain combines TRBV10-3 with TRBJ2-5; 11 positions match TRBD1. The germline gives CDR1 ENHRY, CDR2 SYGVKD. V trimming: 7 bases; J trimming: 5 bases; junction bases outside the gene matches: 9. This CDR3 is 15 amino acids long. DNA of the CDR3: TGTGCCATCAATACCCCGGGACAGGGGGTCGAGACCCAGTACTTC. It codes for CAINTPGQGVETQYF.

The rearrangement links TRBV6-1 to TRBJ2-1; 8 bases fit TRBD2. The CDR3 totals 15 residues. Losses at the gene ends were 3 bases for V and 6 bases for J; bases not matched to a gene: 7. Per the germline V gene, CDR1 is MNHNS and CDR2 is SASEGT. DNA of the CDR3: TGTGCCAGCAGTGATGGCCCAGCGGGGGTCAATGAGCAGTTCTTC. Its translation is CASSDGPAGVNEQFF.

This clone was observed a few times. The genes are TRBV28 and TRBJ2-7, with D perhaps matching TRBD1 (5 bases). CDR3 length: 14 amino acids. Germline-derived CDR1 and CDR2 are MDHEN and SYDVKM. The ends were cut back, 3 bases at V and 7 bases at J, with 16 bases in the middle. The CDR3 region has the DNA TGTGCCAGCAGTTTCGTGGCAGGGAATTTTGAGCAGTACTTC. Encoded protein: CASSFVAGNFEQYF.

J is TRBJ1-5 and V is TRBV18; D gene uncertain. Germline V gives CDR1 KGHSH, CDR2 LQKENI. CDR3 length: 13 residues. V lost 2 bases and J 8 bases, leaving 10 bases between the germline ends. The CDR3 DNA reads TGTGCCAGCTCACCAGGGCCCAACGAGCCCCAGCATTTT. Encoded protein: CASSPGPNEPQHF.

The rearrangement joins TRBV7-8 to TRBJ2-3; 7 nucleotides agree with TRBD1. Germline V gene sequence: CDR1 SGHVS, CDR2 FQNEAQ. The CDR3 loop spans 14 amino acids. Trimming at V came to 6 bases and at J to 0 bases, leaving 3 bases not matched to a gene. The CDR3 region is CASSRTGSTDTQYF. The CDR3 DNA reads TGTGCCAGCAGTCGGACAGGCAGCACAGATACGCAGTATTTT. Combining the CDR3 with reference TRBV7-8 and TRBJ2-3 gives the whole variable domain GAGVSQSPRYKVAKRGQDVALRCDPISGHVSLFWYQQALGQGPEFLTYFQNEAQLDKSGLPSDRFFAERPEGSVSTLKIQRTQQEDSAVYLCASSRTGSTDTQYFGPGTRLTVL.

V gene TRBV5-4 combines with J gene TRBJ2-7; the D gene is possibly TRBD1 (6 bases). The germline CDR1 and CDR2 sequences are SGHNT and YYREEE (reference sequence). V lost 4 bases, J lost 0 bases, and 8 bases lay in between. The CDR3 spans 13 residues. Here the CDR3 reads CASSHRDSYEQYF. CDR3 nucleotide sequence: TGTGCCAGCAGCCACAGGGACTCCTACGAGCAGTACTTC.

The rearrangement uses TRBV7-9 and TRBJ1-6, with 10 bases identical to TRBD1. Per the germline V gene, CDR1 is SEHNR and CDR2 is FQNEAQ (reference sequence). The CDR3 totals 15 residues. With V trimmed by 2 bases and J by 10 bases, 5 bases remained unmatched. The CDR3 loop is CASSLRDRGRSPLHF. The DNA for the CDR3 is TGTGCCAGCAGCTTACGGGACAGGGGTCGCTCACCCCTCCACTTT.

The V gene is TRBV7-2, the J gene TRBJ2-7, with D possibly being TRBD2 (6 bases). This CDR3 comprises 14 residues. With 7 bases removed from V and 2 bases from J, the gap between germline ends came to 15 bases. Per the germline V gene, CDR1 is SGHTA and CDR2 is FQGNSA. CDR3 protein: CASTSGGPTYEQYF. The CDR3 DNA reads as TGTGCCAGCACTTCCGGGGGTCCTACCTACGAGCAGTACTTC.

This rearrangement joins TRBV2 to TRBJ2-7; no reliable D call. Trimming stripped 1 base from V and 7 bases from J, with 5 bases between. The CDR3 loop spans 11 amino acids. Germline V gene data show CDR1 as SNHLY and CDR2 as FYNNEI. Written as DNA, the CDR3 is TGTGCCAGCAGTGAAGTACAGGAGCAGTACTTC. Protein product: CASSEVQEQYF.